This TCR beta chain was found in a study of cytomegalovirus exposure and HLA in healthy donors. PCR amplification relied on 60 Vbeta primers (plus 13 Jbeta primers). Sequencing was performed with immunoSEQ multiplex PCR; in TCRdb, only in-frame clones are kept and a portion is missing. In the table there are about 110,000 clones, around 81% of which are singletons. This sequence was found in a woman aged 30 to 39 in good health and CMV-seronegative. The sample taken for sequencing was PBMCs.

CDR3 in DNA: TGCGCCAGCCGACAACAAGCGGGAGGGCCGGAAAACATTCAGTACTTC. This sequence encodes CASRQQAGGPENIQYF. The rearrangement links TRBV5-1 to TRBJ2-4; 10 bases line up with TRBD2. Per germline, CDR1 SGHRS and CDR2 YFSETQ. V trimming: 7 bases; J trimming: 5 bases; junction bases outside the gene matches: 12. This CDR3 region has 16 residues.